Below, 20 T cell receptor beta chains from the same sample are listed, as sequenced in a study of cytomegalovirus exposure and HLA in healthy donors. PCR used 60 Vbeta primers and 13 Jbeta primers. The method was immunoSEQ multiplex PCR; TCRdb's version includes in-frame clones alone and lacks a portion of them. The table includes around 160,000 clones, approximately 88% detected once. Sequencing input: PBMCs. The receptors originated from a woman between 18 and 29 years old in good health and CMV-seronegative.

The genes are TRBV19 and TRBJ2-3, with 7 positions matching TRBD1. CDR1 LNHDA and CDR2 SQIVND come from the germline V gene (reference sequence). The CDR3 is 15 residues long. V dropped 4 bases and J dropped 4; count of bases not matched to a gene: 8. CDR3 DNA sequence: TGTGCCAGTAGTAGGCTCCAGGACAGGTCAGATACGCAGTATTTT. It is translated as CASSRLQDRSDTQYF. The entire variable domain, with the rest obtained from reference TRBV19 and TRBJ2-3, is as follows: DGGITQSPKYLFRKEGQNVTLSCEQNLNHDAMYWYRQDPGQGLRLIYYSQIVNDFQKGDIAEGYSVSREKKESFPLTVTSAQKNPTAFYLCASSRLQDRSDTQYFGPGTRLTVL.

With respect to this clone: At one of its ends the junction is not consistent with the germline gene, which may arise from a read error. The chain links TRBV7-9 to TRBJ2-2; D perhaps matches TRBD1 (6 bases). The CDR3 contains 15 residues. Germline CDR1 is SEHNR and CDR2 is FQNEAQ (reference sequence). The CDR3 DNA sequence: TGTTCCAGCAGATATGGGACATCCTACACCGGGGAGCTGTTTTTT. Protein sequence: CSSRYGTSYTGELFF.

The chain joins TRBV6-6 to TRBJ1-3, with TRBD1 identical over 8 bases. Germline loops: CDR1 MNHNY, CDR2 SVGAGI (reference sequence). This CDR3 is built from 15 residues. The junction had 6 bases not matched to a gene; V was cut back by 6 bases and J by 2 bases. The CDR3 region has the DNA TGTGCCAGCAGAGGACAGGGAGGTGCTGGAAACACCATATATTTT. It specifies CASRGQGGAGNTIYF.

The V call is TRBV5-4, the J call TRBJ2-3; D perhaps matches TRBD2 (6 bases). CDR1 and CDR2 (germline): SGHNT, YYREEE (reference sequence). The CDR3 has 17 amino acids. Deletions cut 1 base from V and 0 bases from J, with 15 bases between. The CDR3 sequence is CASSLMRGGTSTDTQYF. Here the CDR3 DNA reads TGTGCCAGCAGCTTGATGAGGGGCGGGACTAGCACAGATACGCAGTATTTT.

The chain couples TRBV7-2 to TRBJ2-1, with D perhaps TRBD2 (6 bases). The CDR3 extends over 16 amino acids. Germline CDR1 SGHTA, CDR2 FQGNSA. V was cut by 4 bases and J by 5 bases, with 18 bases left in between. The CDR3 bases are TGTGCCAGCAGCTACCCCTTGGCGGGGCAAAACAATGAGCAGTTCTTC. Translation: CASSYPLAGQNNEQFF.

The V gene is TRBV6-4, the J gene TRBJ1-1, with a weak D call TRBD1 (5 bases). Between the trimmed V and J ends, which lost 4 bases and 5 bases, there was a span of 11 bases. Germline assignment: CDR1 MRHNA and CDR2 SNTAGT. The CDR3 is made up of 13 amino acids. The CDR3: CASSAKGATEAFF. Written as DNA, the CDR3 is TGTGCCAGCAGTGCGAAAGGGGCAACTGAAGCTTTCTTT.

This chain joins TRBV30 and TRBJ1-5; the D is unclear. CDR3 length equals 14 residues. V shed 0 bases and J shed 5 bases, with 11 bases lying between them. In germline, CDR1 is GTSNPN, CDR2 SVGIG (reference sequence). This CDR3 reads CAWSVLSGDQPQHF. The DNA of the CDR3 is TGTGCCTGGAGTGTACTCAGTGGAGATCAGCCCCAGCATTTT.

The CDR3 DNA follows: TGCAGCGCCCGGGGGACAGGGGGCAGCACCGGGGAGCTGTTTTTT. It codes for CSARGTGGSTGELFF. The V gene is TRBV29-1, the J gene TRBJ2-2; 12 bases line up with TRBD1. J lost 4 bases, V lost 7 bases, and 7 bases had no gene match. CDR1 is SQVTM and CDR2 is ANQGSEA in the germline V gene. The CDR3 has 15 residues.

This clone showed up just once. The V call is TRBV29-1, the J call TRBJ1-5; 10 bases are shared with TRBD1. J lost 1 base, V lost 4 bases, and 4 bases had no gene match. This CDR3 has 15 amino acids. Germline CDR1 SQVTM, CDR2 ANQGSEA. The CDR3 sequence is CSVGLGQGSNQPQHF. CDR3 nucleotides: TGCAGCGTTGGACTGGGACAGGGGAGCAATCAGCCCCAGCATTTT.

A single count supports this clone. Other DNA sequences in the sample encode the same CDR3. The chain uses TRBV11-2 and TRBJ2-1; D call uncertain. The CDR3 is 12 residues long. CDR1 is SGHAT and CDR2 is FQNNGV in the germline V gene. Trimming removed 5 bases from V and 4 bases from J, with 6 bases in between. DNA of the CDR3: TGTGCCAGCAGCCCCAGGTACAATGAGCAGTTCTTC. This translates into CASSPRYNEQFF.

The V call is TRBV6-5, the J call TRBJ1-4; D is perhaps TRBD1 (5 bases). In germline, CDR1 is MNHEY, CDR2 SVGAGI. The V end was cut by 2 bases, the J end by 7 bases, with 14 bases between. The CDR3 is 15 amino acids. The CDR3 bases are TGTGCCAGCAGTTACGAAAGGGGATGGGGTGAAAAACTGTTTTTT. Translated: CASSYERGWGEKLFF.

This chain connects TRBV27 to TRBJ1-5; 7 bases are shared with TRBD1. Germline assignment: CDR1 MNHEY and CDR2 SMNVEV (reference sequence). The length of the CDR3 is 15 residues. J gave up 1 base and V 2 bases, and 2 bases lay outside the gene matches. As DNA, the CDR3 is TGTGCCAGCAGTTTAGAGGGGGCGAGCAATCAGCCCCAGCATTTT. Translated, it gives CASSLEGASNQPQHF.

Note on this clone: The same CDR3 arises from other DNA sequences in this sample as well. The chain recombines TRBV2 with TRBJ2-2, with D tentatively TRBD1 (7 bases). Per germline, CDR1 SNHLY and CDR2 FYNNEI. Between the trimmed V and J ends, which lost 11 bases and 6 bases, there was a span of 16 bases. CDR3 length equals 13 residues. CDR3 protein: CASMAGGPGELFF. Written as DNA, the CDR3 is TGTGCCTCCATGGCAGGGGGGCCCGGGGAGCTGTTTTTT.

The chain has TRBV11-2 and TRBJ2-1, with a possible D match to TRBD1 (6 bases). The CDR3 runs 12 residues. V lost 7 bases and J 6 bases, leaving 10 bases between the germline ends. Germline V gene data show CDR1 as SGHAT and CDR2 as FQNNGV. CDR3 sequence reads: CASTLQGNEQFF. The CDR3 nucleotides are TGTGCCAGCACCCTACAGGGCAATGAGCAGTTCTTC.

The chain combines TRBV6-6 with TRBJ1-5; no reliable D call. The length of the CDR3 is 14 residues. V lost 0 bases, J lost 6 bases, and 9 bases lay in between. The V gene's germline CDR1 is MNHNY and CDR2 SVGAGI (reference sequence). CDR3 sequence reads: CASSYSSLSQPQHF. In DNA, the CDR3 is TGTGCCAGCAGTTACTCGTCCCTGTCTCAGCCCCAGCATTTT.

V is TRBV5-5 and J is TRBJ2-7; D might be TRBD1 (6 bases). The V gene lost 0 bases and the J gene lost 1 base, with 11 bases spanning the gap. Germline CDR1 is SGHKS and CDR2 is YYEKEE (reference sequence). CDR3 size: 15 residues. The CDR3 protein is CASSLGQDRSYEQYF. Here the CDR3 DNA reads TGTGCCAGCAGCTTGGGACAGGACCGTTCCTACGAGCAGTACTTC.

This chain connects TRBV2 to TRBJ2-3, with TRBD1 as a possible D gene (6 bases). The germline gives CDR1 SNHLY, CDR2 FYNNEI. This CDR3 comprises 14 residues. V was clipped by 4 bases and J by 6 bases, with 14 bases between them. The CDR3 loop is CASSVGVRGDTQYF. As DNA, the CDR3 is TGTGCCAGCAGTGTGGGGGTAAGGGGGGATACGCAGTATTTT.

This chain links TRBV7-8 with TRBJ2-3, with 8 bases that match TRBD1. V was clipped by 2 bases and J by 9 bases; unmatched bases: 10. Germline V gene sequence: CDR1 SGHVS, CDR2 FQNEAQ. There are 15 residues in the CDR3. The CDR3 DNA reads TGTGCCAGCAGCTTATACGGACAGGGCACCAGAACGCAGTATTTT. It specifies CASSLYGQGTRTQYF. The variable domain in full, completed from reference TRBV7-8 and TRBJ2-3, reads GAGVSQSPRYKVAKRGQDVALRCDPISGHVSLFWYQQALGQGPEFLTYFQNEAQLDKSGLPSDRFFAERPEGSVSTLKIQRTQQEDSAVYLCASSLYGQGTRTQYFGPGTRLTVL.

This chain links TRBV27 with TRBJ2-3; TRBD2 might be the D (5 bases). The CDR3 spans 16 residues. V lost 5 bases and J 2 bases, leaving 17 bases between the germline ends. Germline loops: CDR1 MNHEY, CDR2 SMNVEV (reference sequence). Here the CDR3 reads CASSPAEGPDTDTQYF. The DNA for the CDR3 is TGTGCCAGCAGTCCAGCGGAAGGCCCTGACACAGATACGCAGTATTTT.

The chain is built from TRBV4-1 and TRBJ1-2; TRBD1 matches 7 bases. Germline CDR1 is MGHRA and CDR2 is YSYEKL. The CDR3 has 15 amino acids. The V and J ends lost 4 bases and 4 bases, in that order; junction bases with no gene match: 9. The CDR3 DNA follows: TGCGCCAGCAGCCGCGGGCCAGGGGGTTCCTATGGCTACACCTTC. Translating gives CASSRGPGGSYGYTF.